Described below is a single T cell receptor beta chain sequence and its context. Sample time point: neoterminal ileum biopsy at postoperative endoscopy, about 6 months after surgery. The data derive from a study of T cell repertoires in ileal Crohn's disease. Study information: At surgery, 30% to 40% of patients smoked, with median disease duration about eight years. About half of patients got postoperative therapy: around 10 thiopurines, roughly 19 anti-TNF.

Some clones are missing from TCRdb's copy, which holds only in-frame ones; the method was immunoSEQ multiplex PCR. Altogether 10,000 to 15,000 clones are present, approximately 80% being singletons, with the ten largest covering 17%. With 3 bases removed from V and 1 base from J, the gap between germline ends came to 10 bases. The germline V gene encodes CDR1 SGHNT and CDR2 YYREEE (reference sequence). CDR3 size: 14 residues. The sequenced sample was ileal tissue. The TCR was taken from an adult with Crohn's disease. The chain uses TRBV5-4 and TRBJ2-5, with D possibly being TRBD1 (5 bases). CDR3 in amino acids: CASSSPGSQETQYF. CDR3 sequence (DNA): TGTGCCAGCAGCTCACCAGGGTCCCAAGAGACCCAGTACTTC.